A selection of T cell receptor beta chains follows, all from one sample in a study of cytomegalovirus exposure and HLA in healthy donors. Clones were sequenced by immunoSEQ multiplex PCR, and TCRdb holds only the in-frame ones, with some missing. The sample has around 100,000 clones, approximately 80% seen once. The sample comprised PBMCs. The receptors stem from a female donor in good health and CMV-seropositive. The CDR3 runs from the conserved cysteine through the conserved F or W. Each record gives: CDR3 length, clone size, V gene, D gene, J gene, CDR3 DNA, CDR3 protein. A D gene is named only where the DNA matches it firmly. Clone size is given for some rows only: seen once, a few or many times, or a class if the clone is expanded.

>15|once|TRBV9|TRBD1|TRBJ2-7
TGTGCCAGCAGCGCCGCCGGGACAGGGGCTTTAGAGCAGTACTTC
CASSAAGTGALEQYF
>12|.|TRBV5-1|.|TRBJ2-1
TGCGCCAGCGGACAGAACGTCAATGAGCAGTTCTTC
CASGQNVNEQFF
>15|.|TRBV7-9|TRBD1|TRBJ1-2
TGTGCCAGCAGCTCAGCTCAGCAGGGGGGTTATGGCTACACCTTC
CASSSAQQGGYGYTF
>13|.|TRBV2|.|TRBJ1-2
TGTGCCAGCAGTGAAGCGCCCAGCTATGGCTACACCTTC
CASSEAPSYGYTF
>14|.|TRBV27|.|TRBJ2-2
TGTGCCAGTAGATCGCTAGCTGGGACCGGGGAGCTGTTTTTT
CASRSLAGTGELFF
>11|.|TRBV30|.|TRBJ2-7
TGTGCCTGGAGTACGGCCTACGAGCAGTACTTC
CAWSTAYEQYF
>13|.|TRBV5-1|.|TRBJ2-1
TGCGCCAGCAGCGTCTGGGGGGTCCCTGAGCAGTTCTTC
CASSVWGVPEQFF
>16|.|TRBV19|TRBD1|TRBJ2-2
TGTGCCAGTACACCCCGGGGGACAGGAGTCTCCGGGGAGCTGTTTTTT
CASTPRGTGVSGELFF
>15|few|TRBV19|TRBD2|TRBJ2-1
TGTGCCAGTAGTATAAATAGCGGGAGGGCCGGTGAGCAGTTCTTC
CASSINSGRAGEQFF
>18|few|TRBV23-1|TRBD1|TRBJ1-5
TGCGCCAGCAGTCCCATTCTCACGACAGGGAGGAGCAATCAGCCCCAGCATTTT
CASSPILTTGRSNQPQHF
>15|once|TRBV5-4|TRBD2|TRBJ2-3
TGTGCCAGCAGCTTGGGCGGGAGGGGCACAGATACGCAGTATTTT
CASSLGGRGTDTQYF
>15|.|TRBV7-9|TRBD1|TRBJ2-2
TGTGCCAGCACCTTGGGACAGGGGAACACCGGGGAGCTGTTTTTT
CASTLGQGNTGELFF
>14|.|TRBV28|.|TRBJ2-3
TGTGCCAGCAGTTCGGTCCTAGCTGCAGATACGCAGTATTTT
CASSSVLAADTQYF
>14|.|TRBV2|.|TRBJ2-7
TGTGCCAGCGAGACCCCCGGTGGAGTATACGAGCAGTACTTC
CASETPGGVYEQYF
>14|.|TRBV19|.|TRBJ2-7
TGTGCCAGTAGTATCACCACGAGCTCCTACGAGCAGTACTTC
CASSITTSSYEQYF
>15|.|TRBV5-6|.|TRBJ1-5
TGTGCCAGCAGCGAGAACAGATATAGCAATCAGCCCCAGCATTTT
CASSENRYSNQPQHF
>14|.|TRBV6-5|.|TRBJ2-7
TGTGCCAGCAGTTACGGGTGGGAGCGTTACGAGCAGTACTTC
CASSYGWERYEQYF
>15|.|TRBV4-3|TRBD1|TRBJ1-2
TGCGCCAGCAGCCAAGTCGTACAGGGGAACTATGGCTACACCTTC
CASSQVVQGNYGYTF
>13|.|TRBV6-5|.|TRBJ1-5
TGTGCCAGCAGTTACTCGATTGGGCGGCCCCAGCATTTT
CASSYSIGRPQHF
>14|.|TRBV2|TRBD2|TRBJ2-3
TGTGCCAGCAGTGTATCGGGGGGGTCGGATACGCAGTATTTT
CASSVSGGSDTQYF
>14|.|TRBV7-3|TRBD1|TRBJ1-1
TGTGCCAGCAGCCCGGGGACAGGGGGCGAGGTAGCTTTCTTT
CASSPGTGGEVAFF
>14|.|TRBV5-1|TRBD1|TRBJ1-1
TGCGCCAGCAGCCCGGGACAGGGGAGGACTGAAGCTTTCTTT
CASSPGQGRTEAFF
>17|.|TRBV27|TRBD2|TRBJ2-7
TGTGCCAGCAGTCCATTAGCGGGAGGGCCCTCAGGGAACGAGCAGTACTTC
CASSPLAGGPSGNEQYF
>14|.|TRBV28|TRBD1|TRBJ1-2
TGTGCCAGCCAATTCTACAGGGGAGCCTATGGCTACACCTTC
CASQFYRGAYGYTF
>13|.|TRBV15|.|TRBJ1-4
TGTGCCACCAGCAGAGAACCTAAAGAAAAACTGTTTTTT
CATSREPKEKLFF
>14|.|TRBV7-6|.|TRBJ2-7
TGTGCCAGCAGCCCGGACTCTCTAACTACGAAGCAGTACTTC
CASSPDSLTTKQYF
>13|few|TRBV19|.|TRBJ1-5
TGTGCCACATCGGGACTTGGGGATCAGCCCCAGCATTTT
CATSGLGDQPQHF
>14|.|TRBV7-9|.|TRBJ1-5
TGTGCCAGCAGCCAGGGACAAGACAAGCGGCCCCAGCATTTT
CASSQGQDKRPQHF
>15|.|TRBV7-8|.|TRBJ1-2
TGTGCCAGCAGCTTAGGGGCAGGGGTTAACTATGGCTACACCTTC
CASSLGAGVNYGYTF
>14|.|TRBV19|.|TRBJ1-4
TGTGCCAGTGGGGCGGGGGGCCTTAATGAAAAACTGTTTTTT
CASGAGGLNEKLFF
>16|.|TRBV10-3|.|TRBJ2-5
TGTGCCATCTCGCCTAGGGCGGGGGCCGGGGTAGAGACCCAGTACTTC
CAISPRAGAGVETQYF
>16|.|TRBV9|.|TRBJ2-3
TGTGCCAGCAGCGTAGAGGGGCGGTATGATGGAGATACGCAGTATTTT
CASSVEGRYDGDTQYF
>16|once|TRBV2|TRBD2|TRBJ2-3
TGTGCCAGCAGTGAAAGGGTGGGAGGGCCTACAGATACGCAGTATTTT
CASSERVGGPTDTQYF
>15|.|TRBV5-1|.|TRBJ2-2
TGCGCCAGCAGCTTATTGGACAGAAACACCGGGGAGCTGTTTTTT
CASSLLDRNTGELFF
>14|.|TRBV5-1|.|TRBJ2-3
TGCGCCAGCAGCTTGGCCACTACGGCGGATACGCAGTATTTT
CASSLATTADTQYF
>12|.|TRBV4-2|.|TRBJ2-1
TGTGCCAGCACCCAGATGGGGGGTGAGCAGTTCTTC
CASTQMGGEQFF
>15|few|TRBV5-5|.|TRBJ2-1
TGTGCCAGCAGCTATGACTATGGGTCCTACAATGAGCAGTTCTTC
CASSYDYGSYNEQFF
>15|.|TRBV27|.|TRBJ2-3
TGTGCCAGCAGTTTGACAGGCAGTAGCACAGATACGCAGTATTTT
CASSLTGSSTDTQYF
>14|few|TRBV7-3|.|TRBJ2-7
TGTGCCAGCAGCCCCGGCGGGGCCTTTCACGAGCAGTACTTC
CASSPGGAFHEQYF
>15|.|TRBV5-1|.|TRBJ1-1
TGCGCCAGCAGCTTGTTTTTTGGGGCTCTCACTGAAGCTTTCTTT
CASSLFFGALTEAFF
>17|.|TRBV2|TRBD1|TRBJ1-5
TGTGCCAGCAGGCGCCTTAAGGACAGGGCCTTAAATCAGCCCCAGCATTTT
CASRRLKDRALNQPQHF
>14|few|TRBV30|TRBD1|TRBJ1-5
TGTGCCTGGAGTTTCAAAGGGGGCGGACAGCCCCAGCATTTT
CAWSFKGGGQPQHF
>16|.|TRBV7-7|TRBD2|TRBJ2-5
TGTGCTAGCAGCTTACCTACTAGCGTCAACCAAGAGACCCAGTACTTC
CASSLPTSVNQETQYF
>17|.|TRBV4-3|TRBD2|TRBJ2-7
TGCGCCAGCAGCCAAGATGTGGCTAGCGGGGACTCCTACGAGCAGTACTTC
CASSQDVASGDSYEQYF